This is a list of T cell receptor beta chains from one sample in a study of Ad26.COV2.S vaccination and SARS-CoV-2 variants. Profiled with immunoSEQ multiplex PCR; TCRdb holds only in-frame clones, not every one. The sample yields approximately 360,000 clones, roughly four fifths seen once. The sequencing used peripheral blood, collected in a trial of Ad26.COV2.S vaccine versus placebo. These receptor sequences come from a person aged 18 to 65 who received the Ad26.COV2.S COVID-19 vaccine or a placebo. CDR3s include the opening cysteine and the closing phenylalanine or tryptophan. The order of the fields is J gene, V gene, CDR3 protein.

>TRBJ1-2|TRBV24-1
CATSDPTGYGYTF
>TRBJ2-7|TRBV18
CASSPTVGRDQQYF
>TRBJ2-5|TRBV7-9
CASSFVGRGETQYF
>TRBJ2-3|TRBV7-2
CASSLAAGAGTDTQYF
>TRBJ2-3|TRBV19
CASRADTDTQYF
>TRBJ1-6|TRBV7-9
CASQTADSRSPLHF
>TRBJ2-7|TRBV4-2
CASASGRAYEQYF
>TRBJ1-3|TRBV19
CASSGNTIYF
>TRBJ2-7|TRBV7-9
CASQGAYEQYF
>TRBJ1-4|TRBV7-2
CASSLDRDEKLFF
>TRBJ2-7|TRBV19
CASSIVGGYEQYF
>TRBJ1-1|TRBV4-3
CASSQTSTYYTRTDSTEAFF
>TRBJ2-4|TRBV4-1
CASSQDRRDSDIQYF
>TRBJ1-4|TRBV29-1
CSVDFQGARCEKLFF
>TRBJ1-5|TRBV10-2
CASSSSHSNQPQHF
>TRBJ1-1|TRBV7-3
CASSSRRAEAFF
>TRBJ2-4|TRBV5-4
CASSLALAGEGKNIQYF
>TRBJ2-2|TRBV4-3
CASSQGGQYTGELFF
>TRBJ2-7|TRBV5-1
CASGETGIYEQYF
>TRBJ2-2|TRBV2
CASSGNRDRGRRDTGELFF
>TRBJ1-5|TRBV11-2
CASSLISGGNQPQHF
>TRBJ2-1|TRBV3-1/TRBV3-2
CASSRQASGTYNEQFF
>TRBJ1-2|TRBV4-2
CASSQGYNYGYTF
>TRBJ1-1|TRBV5-4
CASSLAQGTEAFF
>TRBJ2-3|TRBV5-6
CASSREDTQYF
>TRBJ1-1|TRBV25-1
CASRGQGLITEAFF
>TRBJ2-3|TRBV6-6
CASRGTYGRDTQYF
>TRBJ2-3|TRBV5-4
CASSLGAGGWTDTQYF
>TRBJ2-5|TRBV11-2
CASRLGQGKETQYF
>TRBJ2-3|TRBV2
CASSDVVAGQGDTQYF
>TRBJ1-1|TRBV7-2
CASSFYFKNTEAFF
>TRBJ1-5|TRBV6-4
CASSAFRVGQPQHF
>TRBJ1-1|TRBV7-9
CASSLAGRETQAFF
>TRBJ2-7|TRBV5-1
CASNPGQGRIPYYEQYF
>TRBJ2-4|TRBV19
CASSRTGGEAKNIQYF
>TRBJ1-5|TRBV7-2
CASSSQGGGTQPQHF
>TRBJ2-1|TRBV4-3
CASSQDRWGFPSNEQFF
>TRBJ1-5|TRBV7-3
CASSLTGDQPQHF
>TRBJ1-2|TRBV9
CASSVGRKANYGYTF
>TRBJ2-2|TRBV3-1/TRBV3-2
CASSQDWGGKNTGELFF
>TRBJ2-3|TRBV6-2/TRBV6-3
CASSYPSAGGIEDTQYF
>TRBJ1-1|TRBV9
CASSVAGTENTEAFF
>TRBJ2-2|TRBV7-2
CASNDRNTGELFF
>TRBJ2-3|TRBV5-4
CASSLQASTDTQYF
>TRBJ2-1|TRBV20-1
CSANRLDEQFF
>TRBJ2-7|TRBV7-2
CASSPGSGYEQYF
>TRBJ1-2|TRBV19
CASTMGQGLARGYTF
>TRBJ2-1|TRBV5-4
CASSLGYGEIGNEQFF
>TRBJ2-5|TRBV5-1
CASSSSGRDETQYF
>TRBJ2-5|TRBV5-1
CASSPTGVGETQYF
>TRBJ2-1|TRBV7-3
CASSSPPDNEQFF
>TRBJ2-1|TRBV4-3
CASSQDWGGSRNEQFF
>TRBJ1-2|TRBV5-4
CASSLEGAGYTF
>TRBJ1-1|TRBV4-3
CASSPWTGKDGEAFF
>TRBJ1-2|TRBV6-6
CASSSNQGYGYTF
>TRBJ2-1|TRBV9
CASSPRASSYNEQFF
>TRBJ1-1|TRBV29-1
CSVEGRGFGGAFF
>TRBJ1-2|TRBV7-6
CASSRTPDSNYGYTF
>TRBJ1-2|TRBV27
CASSTTGGSGYGYTF
>TRBJ2-7|TRBV20-1
CSASGQQLEQYF